This TCR beta chain was profiled in a study of OX40 agonist ivuxolimab in advanced cancers. Across the study: Ivuxolimab was administered intravenously to patients at 0.01 to 10 mg/kg every 2 weeks.

Method: immunoSEQ multiplex PCR; TCRdb's copy keeps in-frame clones and lacks some. The sample has approximately 50,000 clones; over 70% are singletons. Whole-study findings and limits: Antigen targets of the expanded peripheral T cells went undetermined. Clonal expansion by week 6 occurred in CD4+ and CD8+ blood T cells (at 0.1 to 3.0 mg/kg). In CD8+ T cells, expanded clones were on average more numerous than in CD4+.

CDR3 length equals 13 residues. CDR1 is SGHTA, CDR2 FQGTGA, per germline. V lost 4 bases, J lost 3 bases, and 3 bases stayed unmatched. Notes on this clone: No antigen is known for it.

Source: CD4+ or CD8+ T cells sorted from blood, taken in a trial of the OX40 agonist ivuxolimab. The rearrangement joins TRBV7-3 to TRBJ2-7, with TRBD1 identical over 7 bases. This TCR was sampled from an adult with an advanced solid tumor such as melanoma, head and neck, liver or kidney cancer. This CDR3 reads CASSSNRGYEQYV. CDR3 coding DNA: TGTGCCAGCAGCTCCAACAGGGGCTACGAGCAGTACGTC.